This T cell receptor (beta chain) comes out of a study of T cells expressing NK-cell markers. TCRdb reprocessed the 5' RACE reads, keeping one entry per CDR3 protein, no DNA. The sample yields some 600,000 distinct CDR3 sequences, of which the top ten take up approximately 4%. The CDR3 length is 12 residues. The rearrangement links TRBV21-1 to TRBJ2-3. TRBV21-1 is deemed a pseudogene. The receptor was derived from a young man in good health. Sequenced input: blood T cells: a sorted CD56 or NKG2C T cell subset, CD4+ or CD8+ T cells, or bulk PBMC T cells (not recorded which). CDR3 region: CASSKAIDTQYF.